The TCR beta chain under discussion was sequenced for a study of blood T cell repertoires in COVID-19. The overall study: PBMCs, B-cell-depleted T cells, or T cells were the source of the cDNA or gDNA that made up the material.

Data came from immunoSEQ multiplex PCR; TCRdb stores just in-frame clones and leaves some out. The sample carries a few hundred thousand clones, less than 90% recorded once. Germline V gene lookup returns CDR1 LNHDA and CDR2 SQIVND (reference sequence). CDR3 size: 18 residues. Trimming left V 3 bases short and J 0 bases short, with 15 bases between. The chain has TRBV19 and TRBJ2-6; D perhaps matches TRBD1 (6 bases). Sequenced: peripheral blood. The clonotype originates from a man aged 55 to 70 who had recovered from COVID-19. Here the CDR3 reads CASSIRGQGISGANVLTF. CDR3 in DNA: TGTGCCAGTAGTATCCGTGGGCAGGGGATCTCTGGGGCCAACGTCCTGACTTTC. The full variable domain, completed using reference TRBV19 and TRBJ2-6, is DGGITQSPKYLFRKEGQNVTLSCEQNLNHDAMYWYRQDPGQGLRLIYYSQIVNDFQKGDIAEGYSVSREKKESFPLTVTSAQKNPTAFYLCASSIRGQGISGANVLTFGAGSRLTVL.